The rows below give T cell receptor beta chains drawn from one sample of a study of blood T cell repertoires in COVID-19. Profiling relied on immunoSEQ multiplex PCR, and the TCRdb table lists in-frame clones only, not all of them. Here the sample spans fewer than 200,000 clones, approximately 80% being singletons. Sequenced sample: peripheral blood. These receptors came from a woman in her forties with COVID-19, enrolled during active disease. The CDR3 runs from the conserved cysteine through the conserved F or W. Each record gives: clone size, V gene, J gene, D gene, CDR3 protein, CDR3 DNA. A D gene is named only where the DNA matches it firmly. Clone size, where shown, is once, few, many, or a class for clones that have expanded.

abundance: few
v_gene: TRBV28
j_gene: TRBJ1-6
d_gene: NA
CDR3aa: CASISTAEGSPLHF
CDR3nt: TGTGCCAGCATTTCGACGGCCGAGGGTTCACCCCTCCACTTT

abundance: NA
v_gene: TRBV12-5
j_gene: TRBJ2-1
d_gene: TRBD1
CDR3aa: CASGSGQAESNEQFF
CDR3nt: TGTGCTAGTGGCTCCGGACAGGCCGAATCCAATGAGCAGTTCTTC

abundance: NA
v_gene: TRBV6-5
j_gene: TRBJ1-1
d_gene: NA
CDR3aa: CASSRGLGSEAFF
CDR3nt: TGTGCCAGCAGCAGGGGTTTAGGCTCTGAAGCTTTCTTT

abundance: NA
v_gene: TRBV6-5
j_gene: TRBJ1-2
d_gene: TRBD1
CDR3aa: CASRDRRGEGYGYTF
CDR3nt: TGTGCCTCCCGGGACAGGAGGGGAGAGGGCTATGGCTACACCTTC

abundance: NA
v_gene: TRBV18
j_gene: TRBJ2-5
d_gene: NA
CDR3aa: CASSPAEQVYQETQYF
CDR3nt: TGTGCCAGCTCACCCGCCGAACAGGTTTACCAAGAGACCCAGTACTTC

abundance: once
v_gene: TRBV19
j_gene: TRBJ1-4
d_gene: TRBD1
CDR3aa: CASSRRQGRVREKLFF
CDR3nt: TGTGCCAGTAGTCGGAGACAGGGGCGGGTCCGTGAAAAACTGTTTTTT

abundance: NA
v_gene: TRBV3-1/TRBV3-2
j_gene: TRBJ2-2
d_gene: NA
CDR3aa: CASSPSGAGPLTGELFF
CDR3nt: TGTGCCAGCAGCCCCTCGGGAGCCGGGCCTCTCACCGGGGAGCTGTTTTTT

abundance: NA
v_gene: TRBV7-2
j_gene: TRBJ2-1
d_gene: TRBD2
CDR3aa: CASSLVAGKHNEQFF
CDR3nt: TGTGCCAGCAGCTTAGTAGCGGGCAAGCACAATGAGCAGTTCTTC

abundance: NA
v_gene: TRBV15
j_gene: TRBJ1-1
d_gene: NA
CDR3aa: CATSRDRGPSYTEAFF
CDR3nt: TGTGCCACCAGCAGAGACCGAGGTCCCTCGTATACTGAAGCTTTCTTT

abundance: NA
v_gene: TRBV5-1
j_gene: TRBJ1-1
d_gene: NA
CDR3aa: CASSTTKNTEAFF
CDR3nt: TGCGCCAGCAGTACTACAAAGAACACTGAAGCTTTCTTT

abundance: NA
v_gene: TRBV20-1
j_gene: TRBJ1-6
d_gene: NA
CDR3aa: CSASSQGSYNSPLHF
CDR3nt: TGCAGTGCTAGTTCCCAGGGCTCCTATAATTCACCCCTCCACTTT

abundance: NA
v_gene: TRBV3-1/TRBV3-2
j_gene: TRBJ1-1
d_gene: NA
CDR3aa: CASSQVGEAFF
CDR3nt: TGTGCCAGCAGCCAAGTCGGGGAAGCTTTCTTT

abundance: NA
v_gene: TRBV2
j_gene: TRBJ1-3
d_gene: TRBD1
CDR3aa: CASSGQGFTSGNTIYF
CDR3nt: TGTGCCAGCAGTGGACAGGGTTTCACCTCTGGAAACACCATATATTTT

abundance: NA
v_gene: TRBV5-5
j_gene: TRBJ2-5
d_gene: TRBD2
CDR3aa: CASSLGGGETQYF
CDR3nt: TGTGCCAGCAGCTTGGGCGGGGGAGAGACCCAGTACTTC

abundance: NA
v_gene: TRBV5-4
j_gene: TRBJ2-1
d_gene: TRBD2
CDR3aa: CASSPGLAGYNEQFF
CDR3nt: TGTGCCAGCAGCCCGGGACTAGCGGGTTACAATGAGCAGTTCTTC

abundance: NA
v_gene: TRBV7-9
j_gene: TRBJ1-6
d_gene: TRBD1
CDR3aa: CASSTGDSPLHF
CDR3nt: TGTGCCAGCAGTACAGGGGATTCACCCCTCCACTTT

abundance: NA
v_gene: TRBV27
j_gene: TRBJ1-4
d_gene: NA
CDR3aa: CASSLGRGHLREKLFF
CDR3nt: TGTGCCAGCAGTTTGGGCCGAGGACATTTGAGGGAAAAACTGTTTTTT

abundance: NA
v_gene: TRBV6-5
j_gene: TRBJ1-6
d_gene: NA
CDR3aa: CASSYSNRQNSPLHF
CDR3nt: TGTGCCAGCAGTTACTCGAACAGACAGAATTCACCCCTCCACTTT

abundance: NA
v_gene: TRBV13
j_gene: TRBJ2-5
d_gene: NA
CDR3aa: CASSLQGLAETQYF
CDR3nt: TGTGCCAGCAGCTTACAGGGTCTGGCAGAGACCCAGTACTTC